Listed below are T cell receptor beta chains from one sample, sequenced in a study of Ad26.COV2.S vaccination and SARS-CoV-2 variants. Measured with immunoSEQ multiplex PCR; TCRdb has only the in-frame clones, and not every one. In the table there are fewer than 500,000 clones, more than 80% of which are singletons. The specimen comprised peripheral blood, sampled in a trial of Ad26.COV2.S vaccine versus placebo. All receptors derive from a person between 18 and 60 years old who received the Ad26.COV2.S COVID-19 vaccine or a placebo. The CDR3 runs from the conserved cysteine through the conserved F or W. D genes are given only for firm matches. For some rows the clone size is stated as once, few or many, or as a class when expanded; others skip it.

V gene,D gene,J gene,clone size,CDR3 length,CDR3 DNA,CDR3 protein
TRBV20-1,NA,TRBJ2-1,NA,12,TGCAGTGCTAGTCGGACCAACAATGAGCAGTTCTTC,CSASRTNNEQFF
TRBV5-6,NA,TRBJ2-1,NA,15,TGTGCCAGCAGCTTGCGCAAGTTCTCCTACAATGAGCAGTTCTTC,CASSLRKFSYNEQFF
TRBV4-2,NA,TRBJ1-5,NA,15,TGTGCCAGCAGCCAAGATGGTACAGGGAGTCAGCCCCAGCATTTT,CASSQDGTGSQPQHF
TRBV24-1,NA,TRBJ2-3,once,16,TGTGCCACCAGTGACCCAGGGAGTCGGAGCACAGATACGCAGTATTTT,CATSDPGSRSTDTQYF
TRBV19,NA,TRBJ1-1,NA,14,TGTGCCAGTAGTCCCCGCGATTGGGACACTGAAGCTTTCTTT,CASSPRDWDTEAFF
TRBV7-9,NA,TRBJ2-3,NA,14,TGTGCCAGCAGCGCCTGGGACTTCACAGATACGCAGTATTTT,CASSAWDFTDTQYF
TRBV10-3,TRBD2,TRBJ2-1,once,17,TGTGCCATCAGTGAGTGGGATGCGGGAGAATCCTACAATGAGCAGTTCTTC,CAISEWDAGESYNEQFF
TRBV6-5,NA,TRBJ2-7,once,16,TGTGCCAGCAGTTACTCGACCGGGGCGGAAGCCTACGAGCAGTACTTC,CASSYSTGAEAYEQYF
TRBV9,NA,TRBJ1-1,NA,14,TGTGCCAGCAGCGTAGATATCATGAACACTGAAGCTTTCTTT,CASSVDIMNTEAFF
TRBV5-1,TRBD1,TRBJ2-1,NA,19,TGCGCCAGCAGCGTCTCCGGGACAGGGGGAACTAACATCTACAATGAGCAGTTCTTC,CASSVSGTGGTNIYNEQFF
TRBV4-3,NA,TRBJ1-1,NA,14,TGCGCCAGCAGCTTCACGAGGGCTGGGACTGAAGCTTTCTTT,CASSFTRAGTEAFF
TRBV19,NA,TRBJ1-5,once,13,TGTGCCAGTAGATACGGGACAAATCAGCCCCAGCATTTT,CASRYGTNQPQHF
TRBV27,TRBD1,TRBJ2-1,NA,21,TGTGCCAGCAGTTTATCAGCGGACAGGGGGGAACCAATCATTTTACACAATGAGCAGTTCTTC,CASSLSADRGEPIILHNEQFF
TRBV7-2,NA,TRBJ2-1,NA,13,TGTGCCAGCAGCTTAGGGTCCCCGGGGCAGCAGTTCTTC,CASSLGSPGQQFF
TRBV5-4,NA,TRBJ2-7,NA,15,TGTGCCAGCAGCTTGGGGCTAGGAGTGAATTACGAGCAGTACTTC,CASSLGLGVNYEQYF
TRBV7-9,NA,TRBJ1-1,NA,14,TGTGCCAGCAGCCCCCCCGGGGGTGGCACTGAAGCTTTCTTT,CASSPPGGGTEAFF
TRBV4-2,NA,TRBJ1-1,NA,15,TGTGCCAGCAGCCAAGAGTTGTTCTCGAACACTGAAGCTTTCTTT,CASSQELFSNTEAFF
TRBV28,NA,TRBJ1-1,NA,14,TGTGCCAGCAGTATCAGGGCCATGAACACTGAAGCTTTCTTT,CASSIRAMNTEAFF
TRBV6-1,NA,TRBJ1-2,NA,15,TGTGCCAGCAGTGAAGCACAGGGACCAGGCTATGGCTACACCTTC,CASSEAQGPGYGYTF
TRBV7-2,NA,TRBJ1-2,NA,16,TGTGCCAGCAGCCGTTATGTTGGTGACTATGGCTATGGCTACACCTTC,CASSRYVGDYGYGYTF
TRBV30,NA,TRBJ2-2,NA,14,TGTGCCTGGAAGCAGGGAACAGACACCGGGGAGCTGTTTTTT,CAWKQGTDTGELFF
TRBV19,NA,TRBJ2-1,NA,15,TGTGCCAGTAGTAAAACTAGGACTGGGGGGAATGAGCAGTTCTTC,CASSKTRTGGNEQFF
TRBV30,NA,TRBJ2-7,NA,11,TGTGCCCGGACTACTGGATACGAGCAGTACTTC,CARTTGYEQYF
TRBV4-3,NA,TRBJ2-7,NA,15,TGCGCCAGCAGCCAAGATCGTGGCGGCTACTACGAGCAGTACTTC,CASSQDRGGYYEQYF
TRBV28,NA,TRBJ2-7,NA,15,TGTGCCAGCAGTCCCCCAGGGAGCCTTGCCTACGAGCAGTACTTC,CASSPPGSLAYEQYF
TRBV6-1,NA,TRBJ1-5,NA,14,TGTGCCAGCAGCTCGGACATACCGCAGGTGCCCCAGCATTTT,CASSSDIPQVPQHF
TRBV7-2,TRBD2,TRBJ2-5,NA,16,TGTGCCAGCAGCTTAGCCTTAGCGGGAGGGTTCGAGACCCAGTACTTC,CASSLALAGGFETQYF
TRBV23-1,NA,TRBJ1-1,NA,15,TGCGCCAGCAGTCAATCGCCCGACATGAACACTGAAGCTTTCTTT,CASSQSPDMNTEAFF
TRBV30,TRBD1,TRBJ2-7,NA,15,TGTGCCTGGAGTGTAGGGGGCACACAAATTAAAGCTCGGTACTTC,CAWSVGGTQIKARYF
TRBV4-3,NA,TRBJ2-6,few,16,TGCGCCAGCAGCCAAGAACCGATCTCTGGGGCCAACGTCCTGACTTTC,CASSQEPISGANVLTF
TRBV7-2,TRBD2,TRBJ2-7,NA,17,TGTGCCAGCAGCTTAGTCGGGGGGGGATTAAGCTCCTACGAGCAGTACTTC,CASSLVGGGLSSYEQYF
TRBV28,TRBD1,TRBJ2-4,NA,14,TGTGCCAGCAGTTCGACAGGGCCAGCGGACATTCAGTACTTC,CASSSTGPADIQYF
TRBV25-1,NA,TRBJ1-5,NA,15,TGTGCCAGCAGTGAGGCCAGGGGCGCGGATCAGCCCCAGCATTTT,CASSEARGADQPQHF
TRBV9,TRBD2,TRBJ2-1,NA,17,TGTGCCAGCAGCCCCAGCCCGGGACTAGCGGGAGGCAATGAGCAGTTCTTC,CASSPSPGLAGGNEQFF
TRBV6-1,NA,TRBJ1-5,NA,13,TGTGCCAGCAGTGAAGCTAGGGACACCATTGTGCATTTT,CASSEARDTIVHF
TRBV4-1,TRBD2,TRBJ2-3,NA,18,TGCGCCAGCAGCCAAGAGATGGGGGGAGGGGCCGTCACAGATACGCAGTATTTT,CASSQEMGGGAVTDTQYF
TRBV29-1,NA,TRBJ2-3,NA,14,TGCAGCGTAACCTGGACGGTCGCGACAGATACGCAGTATTTT,CSVTWTVATDTQYF
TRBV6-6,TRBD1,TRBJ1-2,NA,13,TGTGCCAGCAGGGACTGGGACAGTAGTGGCTACACCTTC,CASRDWDSSGYTF